This T cell receptor (beta chain) was profiled in a study of HIV-infected children after antiretroviral therapy interruption. Study-level information: Children's median ages were roughly 10 years and 8 years by group. Study conclusions and caveats: By the end of treatment interruption, naive CD4+ clonality (Gini) increased. After treatment interruption started, naive CD4+ CDR3 overlap across time points dropped.

As to treatment: PENTA 11 planned treatment interruption arm or continuous ART arm. RNA-based 3' RACE libraries used unique molecular identifiers. TCRdb used MiXCR to reprocess the 3' RACE reads, holding one entry per CDR3 protein. The table lists about 89,000 distinct CDR3 sequences, approximately 6.9% of them singletons. In its sample, this clonotype was seen many times. Its antigen is not identified. This clonotype originated in a pool of human donors with HIV. Here the sequenced sample was CD45RA+ CD4+ T cells from PBMCs, pooled from several time points, taken from a donor given antiretroviral therapy, either interrupted or continuous. Subset here: naive CD4+ CD45RA+ CD45RO- T cells.

CDR3 loop: CASRSAGAGNEQFF. CDR3 nucleotides: TGTGCCAGTAGGTCGGCGGGAGCAGGCAATGAGCAGTTCTTC. The chain is built from TRBV19 and TRBJ2-1; 7 nucleotides match TRBD2. The CDR3 extends over 14 amino acids. The V gene's germline CDR1 is LNHDA and CDR2 SQIVND (reference sequence). The V and J ends lost 6 bases and 6 bases, in that order; junction bases with no gene match: 8.